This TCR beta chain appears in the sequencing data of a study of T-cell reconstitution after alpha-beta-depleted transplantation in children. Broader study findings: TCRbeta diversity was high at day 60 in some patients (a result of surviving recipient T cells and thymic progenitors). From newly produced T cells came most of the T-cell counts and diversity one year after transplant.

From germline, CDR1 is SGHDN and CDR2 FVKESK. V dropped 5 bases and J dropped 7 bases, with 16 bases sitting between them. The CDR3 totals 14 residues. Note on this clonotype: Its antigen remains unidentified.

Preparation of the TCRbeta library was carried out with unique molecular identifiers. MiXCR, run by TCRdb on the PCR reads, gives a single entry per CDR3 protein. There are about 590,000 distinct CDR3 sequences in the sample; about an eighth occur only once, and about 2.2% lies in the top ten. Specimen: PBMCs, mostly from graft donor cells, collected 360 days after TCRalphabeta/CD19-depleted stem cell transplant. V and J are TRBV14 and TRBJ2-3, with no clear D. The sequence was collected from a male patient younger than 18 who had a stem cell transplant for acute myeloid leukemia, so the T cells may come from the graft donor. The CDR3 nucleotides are TGTGCCAGCAGCGAACGAATTCGGGCTTATACGCAGTATTTT. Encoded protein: CASSERIRAYTQYF.